The present T cell receptor beta chain was sequenced within a study of cytomegalovirus exposure and HLA in healthy donors. Points from the study as a whole: In a later analysis, around 18,000 TCR beta sequences were associated with HLA alleles at 0.05 false discovery rate.

The PCR used 60 Vbeta and 13 Jbeta primers. The protocol was immunoSEQ multiplex PCR, while the TCRdb copy is restricted to in-frame clones and leaves out a portion. Here the sample spans roughly 160,000 clones, 76% being singletons. This clone was detected a few times. The antigen remains unidentified. The sequencing input was PBMCs. The receptor's source is a man aged 60-69 years in good health and CMV-seronegative.

CDR3 coding DNA: TGTGCCAGCACATATGGCGGGGGACTATCCTACGAGCAGTACTTC. Encoded protein: CASTYGGGLSYEQYF. V usage is TRBV28 and J usage is TRBJ2-7; 7 bases are a match to TRBD2. The V segment lost 7 bases and the J segment 1 base; nucleotides outside the gene matches: 10. Germline CDR1 reads MDHEN; CDR2 reads SYDVKM. This CDR3 spans 15 amino acids.